The sequence of this T cell receptor (beta chain) was determined in a study of cytomegalovirus exposure and HLA in healthy donors. For this clone: Its specificity is not known.

Study-level points and caveats: The authors enumerated over 150 TCR beta chains as linked to cytomegalovirus.

Germline CDR1 reads MNHEY; CDR2 reads SMNVEV (reference sequence). The J segment lost 8 bases and the V segment lost 10 bases, leaving 4 bases of the junction unmatched. The CDR3 sequence is 11 residues long. 13 Jbeta primers and 60 Vbeta primers were used for the PCR. Produced via immunoSEQ multiplex PCR; TCRdb's table is partial and in-frame only. The sample has around 100,000 clones; 60% to 80% are singletons. The receptor comes from a man over 45 in good health and CMV-seropositive. The chain couples TRBV27 to TRBJ2-1, with 8 bases identical to TRBD1. Input material: PBMCs. The CDR3 DNA is TGTGCCACCCAGACAGGGGATGAGCAGTTCTTC. Protein sequence: CATQTGDEQFF.